Listed here are 2 T cell receptor beta chains from one sample, sequenced in a study of T cells in Graves' hyperthyroidism and ophthalmopathy. Amplification of TCR beta CDR3 regions used RNA as the template. Researchers ran a first-round RT-PCR on the TCR CDR3 using the HTBI primer set. Each CDR3 protein gets one entry after TCRdb re-called the multiplex PCR reads with MiXCR. The sample carries hundreds of thousands of distinct CDR3 sequences, approximately 15% recorded once. Sequencing was done on a sample of blood. Every receptor here comes from a woman aged 18-29 years with Graves' hyperthyroidism.

This clonotype was counted at least ten times. The chain combines TRBV7-9 with TRBJ2-1; the match to TRBD1 covers 8 bases. The CDR3 spans 13 residues. From germline, CDR1 is SEHNR and CDR2 FQNEAQ (reference sequence). V lost 2 bases to trimming and J lost 9 bases; unmatched junction nucleotides: 3. The CDR3 bases are TGTGCCAGCAGCTTACAGGGGGCGCGTGAGCAGTTCTTC. Its protein product is CASSLQGAREQFF.

This chain uses TRBV11-2 with TRBJ2-7; TRBD2 might be the D (5 bases). Trimming stripped 1 base from V and 10 bases from J, with 17 bases between. The CDR3 covers 14 residues. CDR1 and CDR2 (germline): SGHAT, FQNNGV. The CDR3 DNA reads TGTGCCAGCAGCTTAGGCGGGCCCCCCGAGGAACAGTACTTC. Protein sequence: CASSLGGPPEEQYF. Complete variable domain (other parts from reference TRBV11-2 and TRBJ2-7): EAGVAQSPRYKIIEKRQSVAFWCNPISGHATLYWYQQILGQGPKLLIQFQNNGVVDDSQLPKDRFSAERLKGVDSTLKIQPAKLEDSAVYLCASSLGGPPEEQYFGPGTRLTVT.